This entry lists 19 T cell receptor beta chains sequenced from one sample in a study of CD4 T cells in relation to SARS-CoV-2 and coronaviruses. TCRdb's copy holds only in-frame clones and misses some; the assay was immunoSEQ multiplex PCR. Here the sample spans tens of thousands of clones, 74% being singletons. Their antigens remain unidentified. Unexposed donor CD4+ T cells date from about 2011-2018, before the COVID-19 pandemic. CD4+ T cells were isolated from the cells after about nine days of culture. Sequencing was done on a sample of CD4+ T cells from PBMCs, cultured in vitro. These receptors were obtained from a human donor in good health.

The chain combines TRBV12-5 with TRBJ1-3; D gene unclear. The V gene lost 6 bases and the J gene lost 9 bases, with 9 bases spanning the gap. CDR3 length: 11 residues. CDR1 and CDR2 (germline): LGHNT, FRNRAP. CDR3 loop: CASGREGTIYF. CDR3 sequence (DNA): TGTGCTAGTGGGAGAGAAGGCACCATATATTTT.

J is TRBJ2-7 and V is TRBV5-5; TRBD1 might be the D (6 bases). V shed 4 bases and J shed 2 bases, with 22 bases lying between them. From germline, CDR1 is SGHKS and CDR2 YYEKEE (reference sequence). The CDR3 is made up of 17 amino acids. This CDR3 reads CASSKTGQPQFTYEQYF. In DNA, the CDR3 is TGTGCCAGCAGCAAAACAGGACAGCCGCAGTTTACCTACGAGCAGTACTTC.

CDR3 in amino acids: CAWSEGWGGETQYF. The DNA of the CDR3 is TGTGCCTGGAGTGAAGGTTGGGGGGGGGAGACCCAGTACTTC. The V call is TRBV30, the J call TRBJ2-5; 7 bases line up with TRBD2. The CDR3 length is 14 residues. CDR1 GTSNPN and CDR2 SVGIG come from the germline V gene (reference sequence). Unmatched junction bases numbered 7, after V lost 1 base and J lost 5 bases.

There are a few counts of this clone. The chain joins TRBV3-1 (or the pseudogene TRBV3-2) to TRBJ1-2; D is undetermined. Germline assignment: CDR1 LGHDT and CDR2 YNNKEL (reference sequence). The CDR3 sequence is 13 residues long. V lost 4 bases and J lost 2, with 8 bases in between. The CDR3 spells CASSPGRNYGYTF. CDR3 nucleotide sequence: TGTGCCAGCAGCCCGGGCAGAAACTATGGCTACACCTTC.

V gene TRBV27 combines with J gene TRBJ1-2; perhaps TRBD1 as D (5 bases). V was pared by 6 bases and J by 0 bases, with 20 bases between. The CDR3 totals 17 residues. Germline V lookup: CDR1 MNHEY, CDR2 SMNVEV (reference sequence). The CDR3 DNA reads TGTGCCAGCAGCAGTTGGGGGGGTGCAGGAGCTAACTATGGCTACACCTTC. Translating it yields CASSSWGGAGANYGYTF.

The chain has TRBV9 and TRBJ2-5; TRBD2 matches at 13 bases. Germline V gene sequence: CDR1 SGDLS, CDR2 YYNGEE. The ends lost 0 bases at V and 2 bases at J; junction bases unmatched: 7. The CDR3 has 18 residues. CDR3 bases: TGTGCCAGCAGCGTAGGGACTAGCGGGAGTGGGACTCAAGAGACCCAGTACTTC. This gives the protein CASSVGTSGSGTQETQYF.

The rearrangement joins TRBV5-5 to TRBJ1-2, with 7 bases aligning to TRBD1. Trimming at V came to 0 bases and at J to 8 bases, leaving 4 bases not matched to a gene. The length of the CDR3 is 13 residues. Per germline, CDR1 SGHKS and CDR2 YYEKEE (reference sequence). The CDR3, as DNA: TGTGCCAGCAGCTTGGACAGGGGCGTGGGCTACACCTTC. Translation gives CASSLDRGVGYTF.

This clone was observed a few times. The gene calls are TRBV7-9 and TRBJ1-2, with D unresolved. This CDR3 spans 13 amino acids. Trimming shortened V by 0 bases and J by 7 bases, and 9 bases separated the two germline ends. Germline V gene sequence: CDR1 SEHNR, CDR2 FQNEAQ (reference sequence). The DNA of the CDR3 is TGTGCCAGCAGCTTAGCGCCGGAGAGTGGCTACACCTTC. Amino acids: CASSLAPESGYTF. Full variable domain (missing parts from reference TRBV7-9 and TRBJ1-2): DTGVSQNPRHKITKRGQNVTFRCDPISEHNRLYWYRQTLGQGPEFLTYFQNEAQLEKSRLLSDRFSAERPKGSFSTLEIQRTEQGDSAMYLCASSLAPESGYTFGSGTRLTVV.

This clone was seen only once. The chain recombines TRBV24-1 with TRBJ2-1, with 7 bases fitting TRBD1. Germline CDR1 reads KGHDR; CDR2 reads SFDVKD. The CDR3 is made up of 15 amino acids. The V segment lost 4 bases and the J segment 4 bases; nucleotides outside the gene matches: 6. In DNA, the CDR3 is TGTGCCACCAGTGACCGACAGGGTGGATACAATGAGCAGTTCTTC. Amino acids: CATSDRQGGYNEQFF.

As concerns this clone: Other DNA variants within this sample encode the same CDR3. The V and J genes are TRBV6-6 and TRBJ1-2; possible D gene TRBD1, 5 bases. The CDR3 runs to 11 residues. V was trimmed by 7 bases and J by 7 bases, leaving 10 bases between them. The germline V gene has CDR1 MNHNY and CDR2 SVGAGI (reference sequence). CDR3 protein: CASTGLGGYTF. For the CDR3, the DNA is TGTGCCAGCACAGGGCTTGGTGGCTACACCTTC.

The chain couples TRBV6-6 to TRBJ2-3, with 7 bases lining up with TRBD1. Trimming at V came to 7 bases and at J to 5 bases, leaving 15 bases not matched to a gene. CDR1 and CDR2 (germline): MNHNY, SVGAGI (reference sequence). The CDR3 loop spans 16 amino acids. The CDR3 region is CASTNLWQGVGDTQYF. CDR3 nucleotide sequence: TGTGCCAGCACCAACCTCTGGCAGGGGGTGGGAGATACGCAGTATTTT.

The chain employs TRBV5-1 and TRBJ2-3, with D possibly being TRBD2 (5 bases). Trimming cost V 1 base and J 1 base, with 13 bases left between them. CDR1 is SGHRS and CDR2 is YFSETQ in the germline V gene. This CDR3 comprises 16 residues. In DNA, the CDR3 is TGCGCCAGCAGCTTGTCTTCCGGGGTTGGCACAGATACGCAGTATTTT. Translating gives CASSLSSGVGTDTQYF.

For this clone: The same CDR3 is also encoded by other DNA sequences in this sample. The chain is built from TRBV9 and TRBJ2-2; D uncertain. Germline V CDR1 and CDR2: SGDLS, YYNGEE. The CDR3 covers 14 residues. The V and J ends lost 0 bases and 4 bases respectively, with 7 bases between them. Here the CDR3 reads CASSVAGFTGELFF. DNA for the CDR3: TGTGCCAGCAGCGTAGCAGGCTTCACCGGGGAGCTGTTTTTT.

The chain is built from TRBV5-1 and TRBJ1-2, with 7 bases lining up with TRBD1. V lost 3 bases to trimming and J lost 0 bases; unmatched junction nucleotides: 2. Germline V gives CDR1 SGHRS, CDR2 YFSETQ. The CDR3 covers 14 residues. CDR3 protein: CASSSGTANYGYTF. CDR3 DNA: TGCGCCAGCAGCTCCGGGACAGCTAACTATGGCTACACCTTC.

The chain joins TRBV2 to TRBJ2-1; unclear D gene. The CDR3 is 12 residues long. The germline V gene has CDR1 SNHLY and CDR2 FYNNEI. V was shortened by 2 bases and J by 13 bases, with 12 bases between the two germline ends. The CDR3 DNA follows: TGTGCCAGCAGTGAATTTCGCCTTGGTCAGTTCTTC. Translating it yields CASSEFRLGQFF.

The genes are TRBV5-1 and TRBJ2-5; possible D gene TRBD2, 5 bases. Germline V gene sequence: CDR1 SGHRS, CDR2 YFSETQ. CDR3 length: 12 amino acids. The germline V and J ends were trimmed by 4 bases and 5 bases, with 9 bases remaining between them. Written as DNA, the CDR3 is TGCGCCAGCAGCGCGGAGCGGGAGACCCAGTACTTC. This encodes CASSAERETQYF.

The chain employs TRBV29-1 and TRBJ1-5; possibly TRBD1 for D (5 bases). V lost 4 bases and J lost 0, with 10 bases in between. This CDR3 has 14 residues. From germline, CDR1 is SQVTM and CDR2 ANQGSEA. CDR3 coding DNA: TGCAGCGTTGGCGGGGGGAATAGCAATCAGCCCCAGCATTTT. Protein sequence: CSVGGGNSNQPQHF.

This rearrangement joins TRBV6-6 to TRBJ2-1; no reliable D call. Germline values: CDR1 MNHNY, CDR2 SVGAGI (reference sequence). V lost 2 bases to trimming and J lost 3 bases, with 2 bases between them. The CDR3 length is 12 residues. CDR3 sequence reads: CASSYDYNEQFF. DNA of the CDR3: TGTGCCAGCAGTTACGACTACAATGAGCAGTTCTTC.

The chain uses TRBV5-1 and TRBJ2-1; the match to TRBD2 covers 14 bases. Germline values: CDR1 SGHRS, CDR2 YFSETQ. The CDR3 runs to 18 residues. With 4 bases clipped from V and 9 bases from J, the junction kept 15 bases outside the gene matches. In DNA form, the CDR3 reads TGCGCCAGCAGCCAAACTACCGTAACAGGACTAGCGGGAGGTGAGCAGTTCTTC. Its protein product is CASSQTTVTGLAGGEQFF.